The clone carrying this T cell receptor beta chain was recorded a few times. Its antigen is as yet unknown. Germline V CDR1 and CDR2: SQVTM, ANQGSEA. The CDR3 length is 12 residues. Trimming shortened V by 4 bases and J by 1 base, and 7 bases separated the two germline ends. The data were taken from a study of beta chain features in type 1 diabetes. Findings and caveats of the study: The VDJ junctions of type 1 diabetes patients carried fewer insertions and more deletions.

Investigators reverse transcribed all isolated RNA, so they sequenced expressed TCRB transcripts. Method: immunoSEQ multiplex PCR; TCRdb's copy keeps in-frame clones and lacks some. The sample consists of about 260,000 clones, 68% of them appearing once. The chain recombines TRBV29-1 with TRBJ2-5; the D is unclear. The TCR was taken from a man aged 25-45 years in good health. Sequences were obtained from naive CD4+ T cells from blood. CDR3 in amino acids: CSVGSTQETQYF. The CDR3 nucleotides read TGCAGCGTTGGAAGTACCCAAGAGACCCAGTACTTC.